A single sample gave rise to the 21 T cell receptor beta chains below, sequenced in a study of T cells after yellow fever vaccination. One entry per CDR3 protein, called by TCRdb with MiXCR from the 5' RACE reads. The data contain 300,000 to 400,000 distinct CDR3 sequences, about 10% of them seen just once; the ten biggest clones take up 3% to 3.5%. Sequenced material: CD4+ T cells sorted from PBMCs, taken 45 days after the yellow fever booster vaccination. The origin of the receptors is a man aged 18 to 35 who received the YFV17D yellow fever vaccine.

This chain uses TRBV10-3 with TRBJ2-1, with D uncertain. From germline, CDR1 is ENHRY and CDR2 SYGVKD. The CDR3 is 19 residues long. Trimming pared 8 bases from V and 0 bases from J, leaving 26 bases between. The CDR3 nucleotides are TGTGCCATCGCGGAGACCGCAAGACCTTTGGCTGGCTCCTACAATGAGCAGTTCTTC. This translates into CAIAETARPLAGSYNEQFF.

This clonotype has only a few counts. J is TRBJ2-3 and V is TRBV19, with a weak D call TRBD1 (6 bases). The CDR3 sequence is 13 residues long. Germline V CDR1 and CDR2: LNHDA, SQIVND (reference sequence). V lost 6 bases and J 6 bases, leaving 13 bases between the germline ends. For the CDR3, the DNA is TGTGCCAGTAGCATACAGGGCCGTGATACGCAGTATTTT. The encoded protein is CASSIQGRDTQYF.

This clonotype showed up many times. The chain couples TRBV10-2 to TRBJ2-7; unclear D gene. V lost 6 bases and J lost 2, with 14 bases in between. The CDR3 contains 14 residues. Germline V CDR1 and CDR2: WSHSY, SAAADI. The CDR3 bases are TGCGCCAGCAGCCCCTCAAGCCAGACCTACGAGCAGTACTTC. The encoded protein is CASSPSSQTYEQYF.

This clonotype has just a few counts. The chain links TRBV12-5 to TRBJ2-3; TRBD2 matches at 9 bases. V dropped 7 bases and J dropped 1; count of bases not matched to a gene: 9. The CDR3 runs 16 residues. The V gene's germline CDR1 is LGHNT and CDR2 FRNRAP. Here the CDR3 DNA reads TGTGCTAGTGCCTCGGCCCTAGCGGGGCGCACAGATACGCAGTATTTT. The encoded protein is CASASALAGRTDTQYF.

This chain connects TRBV5-1 to TRBJ2-7, with TRBD1 matching 7 bases. J gave up 5 bases and V 1 base, and 9 bases lay outside the gene matches. The CDR3 covers 15 residues. The germline gives CDR1 SGHRS, CDR2 YFSETQ. CDR3 bases: TGCGCCAGCAGCTTGACTCGACAGGGTACGAACGAGCAGTACTTC. This gives the protein CASSLTRQGTNEQYF.

The genes are TRBV5-1 and TRBJ1-2; D is unclear. The CDR3 has 13 amino acids. Germline lookup yields CDR1 SGHRS and CDR2 YFSETQ. Trimming removed 1 base from V and 4 bases from J, with 8 bases in between. DNA of the CDR3: TGCGCCAGCAGCTTGCAGACGGCCTATGGCTACACCTTC. It is translated as CASSLQTAYGYTF.

This clonotype has more than one count but fewer than ten. V is TRBV12-3 or TRBV12-4 and J is TRBJ2-7, with D tentatively TRBD1 or TRBD2 (6 bases each). This CDR3 is 13 amino acids long. The V and J ends lost 8 bases and 5 bases respectively, with 16 bases between them. CDR3 in amino acids: CASSLGGIDEQYV. CDR3 sequence (DNA): TGTGCCAGCTCCCTAGGGGGGATCGACGAGCAGTACGTC.

This clonotype showed up just a few times. V gene TRBV29-1 combines with J gene TRBJ2-5; 7 bases fit TRBD1. The germline V gene has CDR1 SQVTM and CDR2 ANQGSEA. CDR3 length equals 15 residues. J was trimmed by 0 bases and V by 7 bases; bases with no gene match: 11. For the CDR3, the DNA is TGCAGCGGGAGAATGGACAGGACCAACCAAGAGACCCAGTACTTC. Its protein product is CSGRMDRTNQETQYF. The variable domain in full, completed from reference TRBV29-1 and TRBJ2-5, reads SAVISQKPSRDICQRGTSLTIQCQVDSQVTMMFWYRQQPGQSLTLIATANQGSEATYESGFVIDKFPISRPNLTFSTLTVSNMSPEDSSIYLCSGRMDRTNQETQYFGPGTRLLVL.

The chain is built from TRBV9 and TRBJ1-6; no definite D call. CDR1 and CDR2 from the germline V gene are SGDLS and YYNGEE. Trimming stripped 1 base from V and 6 bases from J, with 2 bases between. There are 12 residues in the CDR3. In nucleotides, the CDR3 is TGTGCCAGCAGCGTATCTAATTCACCCCTCCACTTT. This translates into CASSVSNSPLHF.

The V call is TRBV19, the J call TRBJ1-5; D is undetermined. The germline gives CDR1 LNHDA, CDR2 SQIVND (reference sequence). The CDR3 sequence is 13 residues long. Trimming pared 10 bases from V and 3 bases from J, leaving 13 bases between. CDR3 residues: CATADGYNQPQHF. The CDR3 DNA is TGTGCCACCGCCGACGGATACAATCAGCCCCAGCATTTT. Variable domain in full (rest from reference TRBV19 and TRBJ1-5): DGGITQSPKYLFRKEGQNVTLSCEQNLNHDAMYWYRQDPGQGLRLIYYSQIVNDFQKGDIAEGYSVSREKKESFPLTVTSAQKNPTAFYLCATADGYNQPQHFGDGTRLSIL.

In this sample, this clonotype turned up a few times. V gene TRBV12-3 or TRBV12-4 combines with J gene TRBJ1-2; TRBD1 matches 7 bases. The ends lost 8 bases at V and 3 bases at J; junction bases unmatched: 21. The CDR3 runs 18 residues. The CDR3: CASGRDWPVRGKDYGYTF. In DNA form, the CDR3 reads TGTGCCAGCGGTCGGGATTGGCCAGTCAGGGGGAAGGACTATGGCTACACCTTC.

This chain connects TRBV29-1 to TRBJ1-5; the D is unclear. CDR3 length: 12 residues. CDR1 SQVTM and CDR2 ANQGSEA come from the germline V gene. Trimming shortened V by 5 bases and J by 4 bases, and 9 bases separated the two germline ends. CDR3 sequence reads: CSVMGENQPQHF. The CDR3 nucleotides are TGCAGCGTTATGGGTGAGAATCAGCCCCAGCATTTT.

The V and J genes are TRBV29-1 and TRBJ2-1; D remains unclear. The CDR3 has 14 amino acids. Germline CDR1 and CDR2: SQVTM and ANQGSEA. The V end lost 7 bases, the J end lost 0 bases, and 13 bases lay between the germline ends. CDR3 protein: CSASALSSYNEQFF. In DNA form, the CDR3 reads TGCAGCGCATCGGCTCTTAGCTCCTACAATGAGCAGTTCTTC.

V usage is TRBV12-3 or TRBV12-4 and J usage is TRBJ2-1, with D possibly TRBD2 on 6 matching bases. Trimming took off 2 bases at V and 4 bases at J, with 9 bases between the two ends. CDR3 size: 14 residues. The DNA of the CDR3 is TGTGCCAGCAGTTTACGGGACTTGTACAATGAGCAGTTCTTC. Its protein is CASSLRDLYNEQFF.

The V call is TRBV27, the J call TRBJ1-4; 8 nucleotides match TRBD1. CDR3 length: 12 residues. CDR1 and CDR2 from the germline V gene are MNHEY and SMNVEV (reference sequence). V trimming: 5 bases; J trimming: 7 bases; junction bases outside the gene matches: 0. DNA for the CDR3: TGTGCCAGCAGTACAGGGGGTGAAAAACTGTTTTTT. Translated, it gives CASSTGGEKLFF.

Written as DNA, the CDR3 is TGTGCCAGCAGCCCCCCCTCTTTGAGGTTGAATGAGCAGTTCTTC. Translated, it gives CASSPPSLRLNEQFF. This sequence joins TRBV7-2 and TRBJ2-1; no firm D call. CDR1 and CDR2 (germline): SGHTA, FQGNSA. V gave up 5 bases and J gave up 7 bases, with 18 bases separating them. CDR3 size: 15 residues.

This clonotype was seen a handful of times. This chain connects TRBV27 to TRBJ2-3; 8 bases are shared with TRBD1. CDR1 and CDR2 (germline): MNHEY, SMNVEV (reference sequence). Losses at the gene ends were 2 bases for V and 2 bases for J; bases not matched to a gene: 18. The CDR3 contains 20 residues. The CDR3: CASSLRQYPTGVRVTDTQYF. The CDR3 DNA is TGTGCCAGCAGTTTACGCCAATATCCGACAGGGGTAAGGGTCACAGATACGCAGTATTTT.

V and J are TRBV9 and TRBJ1-2; no reliable D call. V gave up 0 bases and J gave up 3 bases, with 9 bases separating them. CDR1 and CDR2 from the germline V gene are SGDLS and YYNGEE. There are 14 residues in the CDR3. The CDR3 coding sequence is TGTGCCAGCAGCGTAGAATTCGGGGACTATGGCTACACCTTC. The encoded protein is CASSVEFGDYGYTF.

The chain is built from TRBV11-2 and TRBJ2-3; D is ambiguous. Trimming shortened V by 1 base and J by 0 bases, and 8 bases separated the two germline ends. CDR3 length equals 15 residues. From germline, CDR1 is SGHAT and CDR2 FQNNGV. The CDR3 reads CASSLVQPSTDTQYF. The DNA of the CDR3 is TGTGCCAGCAGCTTAGTCCAGCCTAGCACAGATACGCAGTATTTT.

There are a few counts of this clonotype. The DNA for the CDR3 is TGTGCCAGCAGCAGATTACGCTCTGGAAACACCATATATTTT. Translation: CASSRLRSGNTIYF. The J gene is TRBJ1-3, the V gene TRBV6-5; D is unclear. The CDR3 spans 14 residues. V was shortened by 6 bases and J by 0 bases, with 9 bases between the two germline ends. Germline CDR1 reads MNHEY; CDR2 reads SVGAGI.

This rearrangement joins TRBV6-5 to TRBJ1-6; no clear D gene. V lost 0 bases and J 9 bases, leaving 9 bases between the germline ends. From germline, CDR1 is MNHEY and CDR2 SVGAGI. The CDR3 has 14 amino acids. CDR3 in amino acids: CASSYSRLSSPLHF. Written as DNA, the CDR3 is TGTGCCAGCAGTTACTCGAGGTTGAGTTCACCCCTCCACTTT.